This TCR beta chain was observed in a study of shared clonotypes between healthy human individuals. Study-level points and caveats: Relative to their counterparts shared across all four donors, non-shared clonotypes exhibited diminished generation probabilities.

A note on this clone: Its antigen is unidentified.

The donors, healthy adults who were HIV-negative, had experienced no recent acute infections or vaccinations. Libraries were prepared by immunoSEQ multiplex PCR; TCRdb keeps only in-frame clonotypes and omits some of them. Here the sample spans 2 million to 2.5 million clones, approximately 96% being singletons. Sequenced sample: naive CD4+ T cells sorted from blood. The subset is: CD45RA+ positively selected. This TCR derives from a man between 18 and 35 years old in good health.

The DNA of the CDR3 is TGTGCCAGTACCCAAACCAGTTTCAATGAGCAGTTCTTC. Protein: CASTQTSFNEQFF. V and J are TRBV19 and TRBJ2-1; D gene uncertain. This CDR3 comprises 13 residues. Per the germline V gene, CDR1 is LNHDA and CDR2 is SQIVND (reference sequence). V gave up 7 bases and J gave up 6 bases, with 13 bases separating them.